The TCR beta chain under discussion was sequenced for a study of blood T cells in healthy people across ages. Using a J-beta primer mix together with a sample-barcoded 5' primer, a second PCR was run for roughly 7 to 12 cycles. A tag from a template-switch adaptor with 12 random nucleotides marked each cDNA molecule. TCRdb used MiXCR to reprocess the 5' RACE reads, holding one entry per CDR3 protein. The sample lists around 1,100,000 distinct CDR3 sequences; about two fifths were seen once. V shed 5 bases, J shed 7 bases, and the junction held 10 bases outside the gene matches. The CDR3 is 15 residues long. The germline V gene has CDR1 SGHTA and CDR2 FQGNSA.

The clonotype was recovered from a man between 18 and 29 years old in good health. Sequenced sample: blood. The chain couples TRBV7-2 to TRBJ2-2; 7 nucleotides align to TRBD1. The CDR3 region has the DNA TGTGCCAGCAGCATTCCGACAGGGCTTGGCGGGGAGCTGTTTTTT. Its protein product is CASSIPTGLGGELFF.